This passage covers 29 T cell receptor beta chains from one sample sequenced in a study of Ad26.COV2.S vaccination and SARS-CoV-2 variants (dated by TCRdb to about 2021). The library came from the immunoSEQ multiplex PCR assay. TCRdb mirrors the immuneACCESS table, restricted to in-frame sequences. Some clones are absent from its copies; in checked studies, under half trace to an unresolved V gene, and the reason for the others is unknown. The sample table shows about 390,000 clones, and approximately 86% are seen once. Around 3.4% of the sample is taken by the ten largest. The meaning of the sample's treatment or condition label: around 19 received Ad26.COV2.S at low or high dose, single or two shots; 5 received placebo; per-sample allocation not given. For vaccine and placebo recipients, repertoires were sequenced using samples collected on day 63 after the first injection. Sequenced material: peripheral blood, taken in a trial of Ad26.COV2.S vaccine versus placebo. The receptors were sampled from a person aged 18-65 years who received the Ad26.COV2.S COVID-19 vaccine or a placebo.

This chain links TRBV5-4 with TRBJ2-4; the D call may be TRBD1 or TRBD2 (5 bases each). The germline gives CDR1 SGHNT, CDR2 YYREEE (reference sequence). V lost 4 bases and J 3 bases, leaving 14 bases between the germline ends. This CDR3 is built from 15 residues. DNA of the CDR3: TGTGCCAGCAGCCGGGAAGGGGCGGTCAAAAACATTCAGTACTTC. Protein sequence: CASSREGAVKNIQYF.

Concerning this clone: Other DNA sequences in this sample translate to the same CDR3. The chain is built from TRBV7-8 and TRBJ1-3; D uncertain. This CDR3 is 13 amino acids long. Germline lookup yields CDR1 SGHVS and CDR2 FQNEAQ. Trimming left V 1 base short and J 0 bases short, with 1 base between. This CDR3 reads CASSLGSGNTIYF. CDR3 DNA: TGTGCCAGCAGCTTAGGCTCTGGAAACACCATATATTTT.

V gene TRBV5-5 combines with J gene TRBJ1-6; D unclear. The V end was cut by 5 bases, the J end by 7 bases, with 13 bases between. This CDR3 comprises 14 residues. In germline, CDR1 is SGHKS, CDR2 YYEKEE (reference sequence). CDR3 protein: CASSSGLVNSPLHF. The CDR3 nucleotides are TGTGCCAGCAGTTCCGGGCTGGTCAATTCACCCCTCCACTTT. Variable domain in full (rest from reference TRBV5-5 and TRBJ1-6): DAGVTQSPTHLIKTRGQQVTLRCSPISGHKSVSWYQQVLGQGPQFIFQYYEKEERGRGNFPDRFSARQFPNYSSELNVNALLLGDSALYLCASSSGLVNSPLHFGNGTRLTVT.

The V and J genes are TRBV7-9 and TRBJ2-6, with TRBD1 matching 8 bases. Germline V gives CDR1 SEHNR, CDR2 FQNEAQ (reference sequence). J lost 0 bases, V lost 2 bases, and 6 bases had no gene match. The CDR3 sequence is 18 residues long. This chain's CDR3 is CASSLRQGATSGANVLTF. The DNA for the CDR3 is TGTGCCAGCAGCTTAAGGCAGGGGGCCACCTCTGGGGCCAACGTCCTGACTTTC.

The V and J genes are TRBV15 and TRBJ1-1; 8 bases fit TRBD1. J was trimmed by 4 bases and V by 2 bases; bases with no gene match: 6. Germline CDR1 is LNHNV and CDR2 is YYDKDF (reference sequence). The CDR3 length is 15 residues. Here the CDR3 reads CATSRTGGFGTEAFF. CDR3 bases: TGTGCCACCAGCAGAACAGGGGGGTTCGGCACTGAAGCTTTCTTT.

CDR3: CASSEASNTGELFF. CDR3 bases: TGTGCCAGCAGTGAAGCTTCTAACACCGGGGAGCTGTTTTTT. This sequence joins TRBV2 and TRBJ2-2; no firm D call. The CDR3 is made up of 14 amino acids. CDR1 and CDR2 from the germline V gene are SNHLY and FYNNEI. Trimming took off 0 bases at V and 2 bases at J, with 4 bases between the two ends.

The sample holds one count of this clone. The rearrangement joins TRBV19 to TRBJ1-1; the match to TRBD1 covers 7 bases. V shed 5 bases, J shed 1 base, and the junction held 10 bases outside the gene matches. The CDR3 has 16 amino acids. CDR1 LNHDA and CDR2 SQIVND come from the germline V gene (reference sequence). The CDR3, as DNA: TGTGCCAGTAGTGTAATACTCCGACAGGGGAACACTGAAGCTTTCTTT. It translates to CASSVILRQGNTEAFF.

The chain combines TRBV27 with TRBJ1-2; the match to TRBD1 covers 11 bases. J gave up 2 bases and V 0 bases, and 8 bases lay outside the gene matches. This CDR3 is built from 18 residues. Germline CDR1 and CDR2: MNHEY and SMNVEV (reference sequence). CDR3 DNA sequence: TGTGCCAGCAGTTTATCGGGACAGGGGGAGAAGGGAAACTATGGCTACACCTTC. Its translation: CASSLSGQGEKGNYGYTF.

V and J are TRBV4-1 and TRBJ2-7, with D possibly TRBD2 on 5 matching bases. This CDR3 has 13 residues. V shed 4 bases and J shed 7 bases, with 14 bases lying between them. Germline lookup yields CDR1 MGHRA and CDR2 YSYEKL. CDR3 nucleotide sequence: TGCGCCAGCAGCCCAGACGGTCGGGAAGAGCAGTACTTC. Its translation is CASSPDGREEQYF.

This chain uses TRBV18 with TRBJ1-5, with 9 bases lining up with TRBD1. Trimming took 5 bases from V and 5 from J; bases not matched to a gene: 4. From germline, CDR1 is KGHSH and CDR2 LQKENI. The CDR3 covers 14 residues. The CDR3 here is CASSSGQGHQPQHF. The CDR3 DNA is TGTGCCAGCTCATCGGGACAGGGACATCAGCCCCAGCATTTT.

The V call is TRBV5-1, the J call TRBJ2-1; 8 nucleotides line up with TRBD1. This CDR3 has 16 residues. V shed 4 bases, J shed 1 base, and the junction held 7 bases outside the gene matches. The germline V gene encodes CDR1 SGHRS and CDR2 YFSETQ. The CDR3 here is CASSTSGTGSYNEQFF. Written as DNA, the CDR3 is TGCGCCAGCAGCACCTCGGGGACAGGTTCCTACAATGAGCAGTTCTTC.

This chain uses TRBV6-1 with TRBJ1-4, with unresolved D. Germline CDR1 is MNHNS and CDR2 is SASEGT. Between the trimmed V and J ends, which lost 2 bases and 0 bases, there was a span of 10 bases. The CDR3 runs to 16 residues. CDR3: CASSEPLVATNEKLFF. For the CDR3, the DNA is TGTGCCAGCAGTGAACCACTAGTTGCAACTAATGAAAAACTGTTTTTT.

The rearrangement joins TRBV5-4 to TRBJ1-2; TRBD1 matches at 8 bases. This CDR3 is built from 15 residues. Trimming removed 1 base from V and 4 bases from J; junction bases left unmatched: 6. The germline gives CDR1 SGHNT, CDR2 YYREEE (reference sequence). This chain's CDR3 is CASSLFGTGGYGYTF. In nucleotides, the CDR3 is TGTGCCAGCAGCTTGTTTGGGACAGGCGGCTATGGCTACACCTTC.

This chain connects TRBV3-1 (or the pseudogene TRBV3-2) to TRBJ1-3; D not certain. V was clipped by 4 bases and J by 2 bases, with 12 bases between them. Germline values: CDR1 LGHDT, CDR2 YNNKEL (reference sequence). This CDR3 region has 15 residues. The DNA for the CDR3 is TGTGCCAGCAGCCGGATAGACGGAACTGGAAACACCATATATTTT. Protein sequence: CASSRIDGTGNTIYF.

The chain carries TRBV2 and TRBJ1-2; D may be TRBD1 (5 bases). The germline V and J ends were trimmed by 6 bases and 0 bases, with 14 bases remaining between them. The CDR3 extends over 15 amino acids. The V gene's germline CDR1 is SNHLY and CDR2 FYNNEI. The CDR3 DNA follows: TGTGCCAGCAGACCCCGCGGGGCGTCTAACTATGGCTACACCTTC. Encoded protein: CASRPRGASNYGYTF.

The chain carries TRBV7-2 and TRBJ2-3, with D perhaps matching TRBD1 or TRBD2 (6 bases each). Germline values: CDR1 SGHTA, CDR2 FQGNSA. This CDR3 comprises 16 residues. The V end was cut by 0 bases, the J end by 13 bases, with 23 bases between. In DNA, the CDR3 is TGTGCCAGCAGCTTAGCGGGGGGCGCGTACTACCCGGGGGAGTATTTT. Protein product: CASSLAGGAYYPGEYF.

This rearrangement joins TRBV6-1 to TRBJ2-5; unclear D gene. CDR1 and CDR2 (germline): MNHNS, SASEGT. With 3 bases removed from V and 1 base from J, the gap between germline ends came to 6 bases. The CDR3 consists of 13 residues. The CDR3 sequence is CASSDATQETQYF. The CDR3 coding sequence is TGTGCCAGCAGTGACGCAACCCAAGAGACCCAGTACTTC.

The V and J genes are TRBV27 and TRBJ2-7; 9 bases map to TRBD1. The junction had 8 bases not matched to a gene; V was cut back by 5 bases and J by 3 bases. In germline, CDR1 is MNHEY, CDR2 SMNVEV (reference sequence). This CDR3 comprises 15 residues. The CDR3 region has the DNA TGTGCCAGCAGTCCCAAGGGGACAGGGTACTACGAGCAGTACTTC. This encodes CASSPKGTGYYEQYF.

The rearrangement uses TRBV6-5 and TRBJ2-7, with D perhaps being TRBD1 or TRBD2 (5 bases each). The CDR3 extends over 13 amino acids. CDR1 MNHEY and CDR2 SVGAGI come from the germline V gene. The V and J ends lost 6 bases and 7 bases respectively, with 16 bases between them. The CDR3 nucleotides read TGTGCCAGCAGCCCCCTCGGGGCTGGGGAGCAGTACTTC. Its protein is CASSPLGAGEQYF.

In the case of this clone: Within the sample, other DNA sequences also encode this same CDR3. The chain links TRBV5-1 to TRBJ1-4; D gene unclear. Per germline, CDR1 SGHRS and CDR2 YFSETQ. CDR3 length: 14 amino acids. Trimming stripped 3 bases from V and 0 bases from J, with 6 bases between. CDR3 loop: CASSSGSTNEKLFF. The DNA of the CDR3 is TGCGCCAGCAGCTCTGGTTCAACTAATGAAAAACTGTTTTTT.

This clone has a handful of counts. The chain combines TRBV7-9 with TRBJ1-3, with D possibly matching TRBD1 (5 bases). The CDR3 contains 15 residues. Germline V gene data show CDR1 as SEHNR and CDR2 as FQNEAQ (reference sequence). Trimming took off 8 bases at V and 4 bases at J, with 18 bases between the two ends. The CDR3 nucleotides are TGTGCCAGCGGAAACCGGGACGCGGGAGGAAACACCATATATTTT. This sequence encodes CASGNRDAGGNTIYF.

The chain employs TRBV9 and TRBJ2-6; D remains unclear. V was trimmed by 2 bases and J by 0 bases, leaving 15 bases between them. The CDR3 has 18 residues. Looked up from germline, CDR1 is SGDLS and CDR2 is YYNGEE. In DNA, the CDR3 is TGTGCCAGCAGCGTTTACCCCCGTAGTAGCTCTGGGGCCAACGTCCTGACTTTC. This sequence encodes CASSVYPRSSSGANVLTF.

Concerning this clone itself: Possible read error: a much larger clone is one base away. Other DNA sequences in this sample translate to the same CDR3. Here the CDR3 reads CASSLLNTEAFF. The CDR3 DNA reads as TGTGCCAGCAGCTTACTGAACACTGAAGCTTTCTTT. This sequence joins TRBV7-9 and TRBJ1-1; D is ambiguous. Germline loops: CDR1 SEHNR, CDR2 FQNEAQ (reference sequence). The CDR3 length is 12 residues. V gave up 2 bases and J gave up 0 bases, with 1 base separating them. The full variable domain, rest sourced from reference TRBV7-9 and TRBJ1-1, is DTGVSQNPRHKITKRGQNVTFRCDPISEHNRLYWYRQTLGQGPEFLTYFQNEAQLEKSRLLSDRFSAERPKGSFSTLEIQRTEQGDSAMYLCASSLLNTEAFFGQGTRLTVV.

The V and J genes are TRBV7-2 and TRBJ1-1, with TRBD1 matching 9 bases. This CDR3 has 15 amino acids. V trimming: 3 bases; J trimming: 4 bases; junction bases outside the gene matches: 6. The germline V gene encodes CDR1 SGHTA and CDR2 FQGNSA. The CDR3 DNA reads TGTGCCAGCAGCTTTACAGGGGGCGCAGGCACTGAAGCTTTCTTT. As protein: CASSFTGGAGTEAFF.

In this sample, this clone turned up a few times. The chain employs TRBV11-2 and TRBJ2-1, with D maybe TRBD1 (6 bases). Germline CDR1 is SGHAT and CDR2 is FQNNGV. Deletions cut 4 bases from V and 1 base from J, with 11 bases between. CDR3 length: 15 amino acids. In DNA, the CDR3 is TGTGCCAGCAGCTCACAGGGACAATCCTACAATGAGCAGTTCTTC. Translating it yields CASSSQGQSYNEQFF.

This chain connects TRBV5-4 to TRBJ1-2; TRBD1 is a possible D gene (5 bases). The V end lost 0 bases, the J end lost 8 bases, and 11 bases lay between the germline ends. The CDR3 is 13 amino acids. The germline V gene has CDR1 SGHNT and CDR2 YYREEE (reference sequence). CDR3 nucleotides: TGTGCCAGCAGCTTGGGGGACGGAGGGGGCTACACCTTC. Translated: CASSLGDGGGYTF.

This CDR3 reads CAWSAWAGADTQYF. The DNA of the CDR3 is TGTGCCTGGAGTGCCTGGGCCGGCGCAGATACGCAGTATTTT. This chain joins TRBV30 and TRBJ2-3; no firm D call. Trimming stripped 1 base from V and 4 bases from J, with 12 bases between. The CDR3 covers 14 residues. The germline CDR1 and CDR2 sequences are GTSNPN and SVGIG (reference sequence).

V usage is TRBV10-2 and J usage is TRBJ1-1; the D is unclear. CDR3 length equals 15 residues. With 7 bases removed from V and 2 bases from J, the gap between germline ends came to 17 bases. Germline CDR1 and CDR2: WSHSY and SAAADI. CDR3: CASTRVRDKNTEAFF. CDR3 coding DNA: TGCGCCAGCACCCGAGTGAGGGATAAAAACACTGAAGCTTTCTTT.

The chain carries TRBV6-5 and TRBJ2-7; D might be TRBD1 or TRBD2, each matching 5 bases. The CDR3 contains 13 residues. The V and J ends lost 8 bases and 0 bases respectively, with 11 bases between them. Germline V gives CDR1 MNHEY, CDR2 SVGAGI. For the CDR3, the DNA is TGTGCCAGCCGGGACGACGGCTCCTACGAGCAGTACTTC. As protein: CASRDDGSYEQYF.